This T cell receptor beta chain is from a study of shared clonotypes between healthy human individuals (dated by TCRdb to 2020 to 2021). Notes on the research overall: A few men and a couple of women, aged 18 to 49 years, made up the cohort. Leukapheresis yielded between about 0.9 and 9 billion PBMCs per donor. Per donor, three plates each were used for CD4 naive and CD4 memory, two for CD8 naive, and one for CD8 memory. The study deeply sequenced blood TCR repertoires of about 5 healthy adults to estimate repertoire size and the extent of clonotype sharing between individuals. To increase sequencing depth and limit assay-specific biases, TCR repertoire library preparation and sequencing were carried out by different laboratories using diverse techniques. The research as a whole found: Pairwise subsampling led to the expectation that sequencing depth would affect the degree of clonotype sharing among donors. Incomplete sequencing was indicated by rarefaction of sorted-subset datasets, despite the large sequencing depth. Sampling was limited to blood, and TCR repertoires in tissue likely differ from TCR repertoires in blood. Because the study included a small number of donors, the genetic and exposure-history diversity represented was limited. Around 5.4% of naive CD4, 3.5% of naive CD8, approximately 2.2% of memory CD4, and 0.35% to 0.4% of memory CD8 clonotypes were shared across four donors. Compared with non-shared clonotypes, clonotypes shared by all four sorted-subset donors had higher generation probabilities. Estimated clonotype richness was generally larger for naive than for memory subsets.

CD8 naive samples were obtained by positive selection for CCR7 among CD45RO-negative cells, yielding a CD45RA+CCR7+ population from which TemRA cells were excluded. Healthy HIV-negative adults with no recently reported acute infections or vaccinations were included as donors. Every donor was a Caucasian adult living in Nashville, Tennessee, USA. Blood was obtained by leukapheresis, after which PBMCs were separated by Ficoll-Histopaque density gradient centrifugation and cryopreserved in liquid nitrogen vapor phase. Analytical flow cytometry was used to check the purity and quantity of every magnetically sorted T cell population. From each sorted fraction, genomic DNA was isolated and quantified by UV absorbance on a Nanodrop 2000c. CDR1 and CDR2 (MDHEN, SYDVKM) derive from the germline V gene. Measured from the cysteine to the phenylalanine, the CDR3 is 18 residues long. The only DNA kept is the CDR3, 54 bases in frame from the first base. At the junction V is shortened by 8 bases and J by 2 bases, with 25 bases in between.

Regarding this clone: The specificity of this receptor is unknown. No base quality information exists; no much larger clone differs at one position.

Using the deep immunoSEQ assay, TCR CDR3 regions were amplified from genomic DNA by multiplex PCR. Genomic DNA extracted from each cell subset was distributed evenly over all wells of several immunoSEQ 96-well plates, and each plate served as one replicate. For sorted subsets, about 200 ng genomic DNA, equal to about 30,000 T cell genomes, was loaded into each replicate PCR. Purified libraries were measured with a Qubit 3.0 fluorometer, size-checked on a Bioanalyzer 2100, and measured again with the KAPA Library Quantification kit. A separate single-read 150-cycle Illumina NextSeq 550 flow cell was used to sequence each immunoSEQ 96-well plate. The original methods were these. Because the immunoSEQ output included only junctional sequences and no quality scores, the filtering could not be the same as the filtering used for full-length reads. Sequences were annotated with PyIR, a Python wrapper for IgBLAST v1.9, and V/J genes and CDR3 were assigned using IMGT germline references. Reads were removed for weak V/J assignments (E-value above 1e-6), missing CDR3, stop codons, out-of-frame junctions, or ambiguous translated residues. A V3J clonotype was defined by an identical inferred V gene, J gene, and CDR3 amino acid sequence. To compute the percentage overlap between repertoires, the number of shared unique clonotypes was divided by the size of the smaller repertoire. Repertoire richness was assessed with RTK rarefaction, the Chao1 estimator, and Recon v2.1 estimates of unobserved clonotypes. For all TCRbeta clonotypes obtained by the gDNA method from a few donors, generation probabilities were computed with OLGA. Here the immuneACCESS table is served through TCRdb, limited to in-frame sequences with V and J called. Missing clones are a known gap in these copies; in checked studies unresolved V genes cover under half, and the rest lacks a known reason. The DNA gave D and trimming, while V, J and clone size come from that table. Counted in this sample were approximately 600,000 clones; about 95% of them appeared once. 0.11% of the sample lies in the top ten.

This TCR was recovered from a woman aged 30 to 39 in good health. The chain joins TRBV28 to TRBJ2-1, with the D gene not clear enough to name. The material sequenced was naive CD8+ T cells sorted from blood. What the cell subset or site label conveys for this sample: CD45RA+CCR7+. For the CDR3, the sequence is CASSNNLIAPRPYNEQFF. The bases are TGTGCCAGCTCGAACAATTTAATAGCCCCCCGTCCCTACAATGAGCAGTTCTTC.